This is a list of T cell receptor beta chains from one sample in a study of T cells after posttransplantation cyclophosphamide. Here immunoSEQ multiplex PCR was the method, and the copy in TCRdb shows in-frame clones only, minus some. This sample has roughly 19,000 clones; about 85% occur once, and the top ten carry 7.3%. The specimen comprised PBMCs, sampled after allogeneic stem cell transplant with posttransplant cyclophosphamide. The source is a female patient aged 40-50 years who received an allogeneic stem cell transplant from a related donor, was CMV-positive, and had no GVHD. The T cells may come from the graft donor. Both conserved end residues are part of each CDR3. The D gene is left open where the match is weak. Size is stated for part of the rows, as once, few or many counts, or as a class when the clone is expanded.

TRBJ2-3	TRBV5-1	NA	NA	TGCGCCAGCAGCTTGGAGACTCCACATTCAGATACGCAGTATTTT	CASSLETPHSDTQYF
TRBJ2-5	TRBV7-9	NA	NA	TGTGCCAGCAGCACTCGCGCTGGAGCTGGAGAGACCCAGTACTTC	CASSTRAGAGETQYF
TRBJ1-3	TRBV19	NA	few	TGTGCCCGGGACAACCAGTGTAGAAACACCATATATTTT	CARDNQCRNTIYF
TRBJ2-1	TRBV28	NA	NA	TGTGCCAGCAGTACCACGCGGTACAATGAGCAGTTCTTC	CASSTTRYNEQFF
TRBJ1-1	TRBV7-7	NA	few	TGTGCTAGCAGCCCCTTGGCACCCAACACTGAAGCTTTCTTT	CASSPLAPNTEAFF
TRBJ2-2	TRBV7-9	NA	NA	TGTGCCAGCAGCCCTATTGGACTAATTAACACCGGGGAGCTGTTTTTT	CASSPIGLINTGELFF
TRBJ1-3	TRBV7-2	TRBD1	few	TGTGCCAGCAGCCCACAGGGGGCGGTGGGAAACACCATATATTTT	CASSPQGAVGNTIYF
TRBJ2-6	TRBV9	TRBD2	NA	TGTGCCAGCAGCGTAGGAGCCAGCGGGAGCTCTGGGGCCAACGTCCTGACTTTC	CASSVGASGSSGANVLTF
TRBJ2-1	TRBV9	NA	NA	TGTGCCAGCAGCGTAGGGGGCCCACGAGGACATGAGCAGTTCTTC	CASSVGGPRGHEQFF
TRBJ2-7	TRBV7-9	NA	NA	TGTGCCAGCAGGCCCGACAGCTCCTACGAGCAGTACTTC	CASRPDSSYEQYF
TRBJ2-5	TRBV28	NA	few	TGTGCCAGCAGTTTGGGGGAGGTCAGGGAGACCCAGTACTTC	CASSLGEVRETQYF
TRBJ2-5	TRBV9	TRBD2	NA	TGTGCCAGCAGCGGGGGACTAGCGGGAGTTAGGGAGACCCAGTACTTC	CASSGGLAGVRETQYF
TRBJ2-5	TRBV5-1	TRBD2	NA	TGCGCCAGCAGCTTGGGACTAGCGGGAGCCGTCCAAGAGACCCAGTACTTC	CASSLGLAGAVQETQYF
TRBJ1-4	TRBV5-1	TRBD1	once	TGCGCCAGCAGATTGGACAGGGCAGGCCTGGGAAATGAAAAACTGTTTTTT	CASRLDRAGLGNEKLFF
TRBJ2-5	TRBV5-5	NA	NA	TGTGCCAGCAGCGTCCGGGACACCCAAGAGACCCAGTACTTC	CASSVRDTQETQYF
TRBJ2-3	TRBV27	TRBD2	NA	TGTGCCAGCAGTTTAGCCCACCGACTAGCGGGACACACAGATACGCAGTATTTT	CASSLAHRLAGHTDTQYF
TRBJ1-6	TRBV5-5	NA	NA	TGTGCCAGCAGCTTGTTGGCAGGGGAGGGCTCACCCCTCCACTTT	CASSLLAGEGSPLHF
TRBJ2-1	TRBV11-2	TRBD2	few	TGTGCCAGCAGCTCCTCCCTTACGGGACTAGCGGCATACAATGAGCAGTTCTTC	CASSSSLTGLAAYNEQFF
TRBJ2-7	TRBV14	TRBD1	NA	TGTGCCAGCAGCAGGGACAGGGGGTTCGGGTACGAGCAGTACTTC	CASSRDRGFGYEQYF
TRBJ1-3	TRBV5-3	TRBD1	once	TGTGCCAGAAGCTATGTAGTGACAGGGACCTTCAGAGGAGACACCATATATTTT	CARSYVVTGTFRGDTIYF
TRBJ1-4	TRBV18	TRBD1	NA	TGTGCCAGCTCACCCGACAGGGGAACTAATGAAAAACTGTTTTTT	CASSPDRGTNEKLFF
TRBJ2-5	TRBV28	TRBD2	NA	TGTGCCAGCACCCCGGGACTAGCGTTCCAAGAGACCCAGTACTTC	CASTPGLAFQETQYF
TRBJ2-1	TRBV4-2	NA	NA	TGTGCCAGCAGCCAACGGGAGCGGCGCTCCTACAATGAGCAGTTCTTC	CASSQRERRSYNEQFF
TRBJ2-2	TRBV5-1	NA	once	TGCGCCAGCAGCTCAGGACAGACCGTGAACACCGGGGAGCTGTTTTTT	CASSSGQTVNTGELFF
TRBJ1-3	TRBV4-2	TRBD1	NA	TGTGCCAGCAGCCCCCAGGGGGCTGGAAGCACCATATATTTT	CASSPQGAGSTIYF